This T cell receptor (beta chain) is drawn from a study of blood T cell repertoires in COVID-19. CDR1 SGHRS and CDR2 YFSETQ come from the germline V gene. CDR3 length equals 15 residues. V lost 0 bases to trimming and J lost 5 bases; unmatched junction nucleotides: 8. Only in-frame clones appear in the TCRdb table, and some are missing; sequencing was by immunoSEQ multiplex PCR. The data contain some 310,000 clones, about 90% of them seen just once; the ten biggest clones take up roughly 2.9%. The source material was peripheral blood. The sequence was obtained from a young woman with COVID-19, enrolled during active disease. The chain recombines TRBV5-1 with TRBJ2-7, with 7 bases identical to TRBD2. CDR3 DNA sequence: TGCGCCAGCAGCTTGGGGGGAGGGCCCCCCCACGAGCAGTACTTC. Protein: CASSLGGGPPHEQYF.